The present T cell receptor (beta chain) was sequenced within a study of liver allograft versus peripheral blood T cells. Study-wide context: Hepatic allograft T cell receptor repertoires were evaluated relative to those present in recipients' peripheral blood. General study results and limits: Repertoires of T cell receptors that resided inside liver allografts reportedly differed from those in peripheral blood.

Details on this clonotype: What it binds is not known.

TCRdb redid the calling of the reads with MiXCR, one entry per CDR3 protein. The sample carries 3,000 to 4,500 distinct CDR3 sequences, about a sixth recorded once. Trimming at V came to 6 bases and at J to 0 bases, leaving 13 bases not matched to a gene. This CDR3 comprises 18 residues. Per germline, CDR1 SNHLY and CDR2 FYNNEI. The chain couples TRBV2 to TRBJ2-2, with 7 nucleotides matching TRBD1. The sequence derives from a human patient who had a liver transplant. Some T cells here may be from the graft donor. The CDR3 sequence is CASRFDRDSLTNTGELFF. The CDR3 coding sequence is TGTGCCAGCAGGTTCGACCGGGACAGCCTAACGAACACCGGGGAGCTGTTTTTT.